One T cell receptor (beta chain) is described in this entry. Found in a library prepared for alpha chains, this beta chain is an off-target read, and its abundance has little meaning. Germline V gives CDR1 SGDLS, CDR2 YYNGEE. This CDR3 has 15 residues. V dropped 3 bases and J dropped 4 bases, with 17 bases sitting between them. In TCRdb, the RT-PCR reads were re-called with MiXCR into one record per CDR3 protein. The sample includes some 5,900 distinct CDR3 sequences, about 89% of them seen just once. The TCR was taken from a female donor in good health, serving as a healthy control. The specimen sequenced was memory CD4+ T cells from blood. The chain recombines TRBV9 with TRBJ2-7, with D perhaps given as TRBD1 or TRBD2 (5 bases each). The CDR3: CASSARDVTGYEQYF. In nucleotides, the CDR3 is TGTGCCAGCAGCGCGAGGGACGTAACGGGGTACGAGCAGTACTTC.